The next 27 T cell receptor beta chains were all read from a single sample in a study of cytomegalovirus exposure and HLA in healthy donors. Primers: 60 Vbeta forward and 13 Jbeta reverse. Clones were read by immunoSEQ multiplex PCR, and TCRdb kept only the in-frame ones, dropping some. The sample comprises approximately 160,000 clones, over 75% of which are singletons, and about 5.6% rests with the top ten. The sequenced sample was PBMCs. The receptor source for this set is a young man in good health and CMV-seropositive.

The chain couples TRBV30 to TRBJ2-7, with D possibly TRBD2 on 6 matching bases. With 8 bases removed from V and 0 bases from J, the gap between germline ends came to 14 bases. The germline gives CDR1 GTSNPN, CDR2 SVGIG (reference sequence). There are 13 residues in the CDR3. CDR3 sequence (DNA): TGTGCCAGTGGACTAAGGAGCTCCTACGAGCAGTACTTC. Translated, it gives CASGLRSSYEQYF.

The rearrangement joins TRBV5-6 to TRBJ2-5; D perhaps matches TRBD1 (6 bases). Germline V CDR1 and CDR2: SGHDT, YYEEEE. The length of the CDR3 is 13 residues. The V and J ends lost 6 bases and 3 bases respectively, with 12 bases between them. For the CDR3, the DNA is TGTGCCAGCACCACGTACAGGGAAGAGACCCAGTACTTC. This encodes CASTTYREETQYF.

The V gene is TRBV10-2, the J gene TRBJ2-3; 10 positions agree with TRBD2. Germline trimming cut 7 bases from V and 1 base from J; bases unmatched to any gene: 2. Germline values: CDR1 WSHSY, CDR2 SAAADI. This CDR3 has 14 residues. The CDR3 bases are TGCGCCAGCAAGGGGACTAGCGGCACAGATACGCAGTATTTT. Residues: CASKGTSGTDTQYF.

The V call is TRBV27, the J call TRBJ2-1, with TRBD2 matching 16 bases. V shed 6 bases, J shed 7 bases, and the junction held 3 bases outside the gene matches. The CDR3 contains 15 residues. Germline V gene lookup returns CDR1 MNHEY and CDR2 SMNVEV (reference sequence). CDR3 DNA: TGTGCCAGCAGGGGACTAGCGGGAGGGCGGAATGAGCAGTTCTTC. This encodes CASRGLAGGRNEQFF.

This clone was counted ten times or more. This chain links TRBV4-1 with TRBJ2-2, with D possibly being TRBD1 (5 bases). This CDR3 has 15 residues. V lost 5 bases and J lost 5, with 15 bases in between. The germline V gene has CDR1 MGHRA and CDR2 YSYEKL. CDR3: CASSDSGFSTGELFF. The CDR3 DNA sequence: TGCGCCAGCAGCGACTCAGGGTTTTCGACCGGGGAGCTGTTTTTT.

The chain combines TRBV18 with TRBJ1-4; 10 bases align to TRBD1. V shed 0 bases, J shed 6 bases, and the junction held 10 bases outside the gene matches. The CDR3 consists of 18 residues. The germline V gene encodes CDR1 KGHSH and CDR2 LQKENI. CDR3 nucleotides: TGTGCCAGCTCACCACCTCCGGGACAGGGGACAGGTGATGAAAAACTGTTTTTT. It is translated as CASSPPPGQGTGDEKLFF. The variable domain in full, with the rest retrieved from reference TRBV18 and TRBJ1-4, is NAGVMQNPRHLVRRRGQEARLRCSPMKGHSHVYWYRQLPEEGLKFMVYLQKENIIDESGMPKERFSAEFPKEGPSILRIQQVVRGDSAAYFCASSPPPGQGTGDEKLFFGSGTQLSVL.

The V call is TRBV5-4, the J call TRBJ1-2, with D perhaps matching TRBD1 (6 bases). The CDR3 totals 13 residues. Germline-derived CDR1 and CDR2 are SGHNT and YYREEE (reference sequence). V gave up 7 bases and J gave up 6 bases, with 16 bases separating them. DNA of the CDR3: TGTGCCAGCCGCCTGAGGACAGAAGATGGCTACACCTTC. This translates into CASRLRTEDGYTF.

The genes are TRBV5-1 and TRBJ2-3; weak D call: TRBD2 (5 bases). V was shortened by 4 bases and J by 2 bases, with 17 bases between the two germline ends. The CDR3 is 16 amino acids. Per germline, CDR1 SGHRS and CDR2 YFSETQ. DNA for the CDR3: TGCGCCAGCAGCCGCGCCCCACTAGGACTCACAGATACGCAGTATTTT. It codes for CASSRAPLGLTDTQYF.

The chain carries TRBV29-1 and TRBJ1-1; a weak D match, TRBD1 (6 bases). The CDR3 is 13 amino acids. Germline V gene sequence: CDR1 SQVTM, CDR2 ANQGSEA. V shed 1 base and J shed 3 bases, with 9 bases lying between them. The CDR3 region has the DNA TGCAGCGTTGAAGTGACAGGCGACACTGAAGCTTTCTTT. Translation: CSVEVTGDTEAFF.

The sample holds a few counts of this clone. V is TRBV6-1 and J is TRBJ1-4; possibly TRBD1 for D (5 bases). The germline V gene has CDR1 MNHNS and CDR2 SASEGT. This CDR3 spans 15 amino acids. The V and J ends lost 7 bases and 7 bases respectively, with 19 bases between them. The CDR3 DNA sequence: TGTGCCAGCATCAGAGGCGTGGGGCTCTCTGAAAAACTGTTTTTT. It translates to CASIRGVGLSEKLFF.

V is TRBV19 and J is TRBJ1-1; D gene uncertain. The germline V and J ends were trimmed by 2 bases and 1 base, with 11 bases remaining between them. This CDR3 has 15 amino acids. Per the germline V gene, CDR1 is LNHDA and CDR2 is SQIVND (reference sequence). This CDR3 reads CASSIPGGGNTEAFF. The CDR3 DNA follows: TGTGCCAGTAGTATACCCGGCGGTGGGAACACTGAAGCTTTCTTT. Drawing the rest from reference TRBV19 and TRBJ1-1, the complete variable domain is DGGITQSPKYLFRKEGQNVTLSCEQNLNHDAMYWYRQDPGQGLRLIYYSQIVNDFQKGDIAEGYSVSREKKESFPLTVTSAQKNPTAFYLCASSIPGGGNTEAFFGQGTRLTVV.

The chain joins TRBV5-4 to TRBJ1-1; 7 nucleotides match TRBD1. The V gene end was trimmed by 3 bases and the J gene end by 4 bases; junction bases not matched to a gene: 9. The germline gives CDR1 SGHNT, CDR2 YYREEE (reference sequence). The CDR3 sequence is 15 residues long. This CDR3 reads CASSSPRTGFTEAFF. The CDR3 nucleotides are TGTGCCAGCAGCTCTCCTAGGACAGGTTTCACTGAAGCTTTCTTT.

The CDR3 region is CAWSVGGRAYNEQFF. The CDR3 nucleotides are TGTGCCTGGAGTGTAGGTGGCAGGGCCTACAATGAGCAGTTCTTC. This chain joins TRBV30 and TRBJ2-1, with D possibly matching TRBD1 (5 bases). Trimming left V 0 bases short and J 2 bases short, with 11 bases between. Germline values: CDR1 GTSNPN, CDR2 SVGIG (reference sequence). The length of the CDR3 is 15 residues. Full variable domain (rest looked up from reference TRBV30 and TRBJ2-1): SQTIHQWPATLVQPVGSPLSLECTVEGTSNPNLYWYRQAAGRGLQLLFYSVGIGQISSEVPQNLSASRPQDRQFILSSKKLLLSDSGFYLCAWSVGGRAYNEQFFGPGTRLTVL.

The genes are TRBV6-5 and TRBJ1-6; TRBD1 matches at 8 bases. The CDR3 is 16 residues long. Germline-derived CDR1 and CDR2 are MNHEY and SVGAGI. The trim removed 0 bases at V and 7 bases at J, leaving 5 bases unmatched. CDR3 sequence reads: CASSYSQGVVNSPLHF. The CDR3 bases are TGTGCCAGCAGTTACTCACAGGGGGTTGTGAATTCACCCCTCCACTTT.

The chain is built from TRBV9 and TRBJ2-2, with D tentatively TRBD1 (5 bases). In germline, CDR1 is SGDLS, CDR2 YYNGEE. V was trimmed by 0 bases and J by 1 base, leaving 7 bases between them. The CDR3 sequence is 15 residues long. This CDR3 reads CASSVVGQNTGELFF. The CDR3 nucleotides are TGTGCCAGCAGCGTAGTTGGACAGAACACCGGGGAGCTGTTTTTT.

The J gene is TRBJ1-5, the V gene TRBV2; D possibly corresponds to TRBD1 (5 bases). This CDR3 has 14 amino acids. The V end lost 6 bases, the J end lost 5 bases, and 14 bases lay between the germline ends. Germline CDR1 reads SNHLY; CDR2 reads FYNNEI. The CDR3 protein is CASRLEGLDQPQHF. In DNA form, the CDR3 reads TGTGCCAGCAGGTTGGAGGGGTTGGATCAGCCCCAGCATTTT.

This clone occurred once. The chain joins TRBV2 to TRBJ2-4; 7 nucleotides match TRBD2. The CDR3 consists of 15 residues. Trimming at V came to 9 bases and at J to 2 bases, leaving 10 bases not matched to a gene. Germline V gene sequence: CDR1 SNHLY, CDR2 FYNNEI. Here the CDR3 DNA reads TGTGCCAGTTGGGCGGGCGGGGGAACCAAAAACATTCAGTACTTC. It is translated as CASWAGGGTKNIQYF.

This clone occurred once. A read error may account for a junction end that differs from germline. In the same sample, other DNA sequences code for this CDR3. The chain has TRBV19 and TRBJ2-7; 7 bases fit TRBD2. CDR1 LNHDA and CDR2 SQIVND come from the germline V gene (reference sequence). The CDR3 consists of 15 residues. DNA of the CDR3: TGTGCCACCGGGGGAGGGCCCTCGAGCTCCTACGAGCAGTATTTC. This translates into CATGGGPSSSYEQYF.

The chain couples TRBV30 to TRBJ2-3; TRBD2 aligns across 9 bases. Germline assignment: CDR1 GTSNPN and CDR2 SVGIG (reference sequence). The CDR3 covers 15 residues. V was pared by 4 bases and J by 3 bases, with 8 bases of the junction left unmatched. The DNA for the CDR3 is TGTGCCTGGACCATTGGGGCGGGGGGGACAGATACGCAGTATTTT. Protein: CAWTIGAGGTDTQYF. The variable domain in full, completed from reference TRBV30 and TRBJ2-3, reads SQTIHQWPATLVQPVGSPLSLECTVEGTSNPNLYWYRQAAGRGLQLLFYSVGIGQISSEVPQNLSASRPQDRQFILSSKKLLLSDSGFYLCAWTIGAGGTDTQYFGPGTRLTVL.

This rearrangement joins TRBV5-4 to TRBJ1-4; possibly TRBD1 for D (6 bases). V was trimmed by 1 base and J by 7 bases, leaving 11 bases between them. This CDR3 spans 14 amino acids. Germline loops: CDR1 SGHNT, CDR2 YYREEE (reference sequence). For the CDR3, the DNA is TGTGCCAGCAGCTTGCAGGGGTCGGGTGAAAAACTGTTTTTT. It translates to CASSLQGSGEKLFF.

The genes are TRBV19 and TRBJ2-7; no definite D call. Germline-derived CDR1 and CDR2 are LNHDA and SQIVND (reference sequence). This CDR3 is 12 amino acids long. Between the trimmed V and J ends, which lost 6 bases and 1 base, there was a span of 7 bases. Written as DNA, the CDR3 is TGTGCCAGTAGCGGCGGATCCTACGAGCAGTACTTC. It encodes CASSGGSYEQYF.

V and J are TRBV11-2 and TRBJ2-7, with a weak D call TRBD1 (5 bases). Germline V gene data show CDR1 as SGHAT and CDR2 as FQNNGV. The CDR3 extends over 15 amino acids. V gave up 7 bases and J gave up 7 bases, with 23 bases separating them. In DNA form, the CDR3 reads TGTGCCAGCATCCTAACTGGGTCAGGGTCCTTGGAGCAGTACTTC. Amino acids: CASILTGSGSLEQYF.

This chain connects TRBV27 to TRBJ2-3; no definite D call. The CDR3 is made up of 14 amino acids. CDR1 and CDR2 (germline): MNHEY, SMNVEV (reference sequence). Trimming took off 2 bases at V and 5 bases at J, with 11 bases between the two ends. CDR3 coding DNA: TGTGCCAGCAGTTTAACTGCCGCGTTAGATACGCAGTATTTT. Translating gives CASSLTAALDTQYF.

The chain links TRBV5-5 to TRBJ1-2, with D hard to call. CDR1 is SGHKS, CDR2 YYEKEE, per germline (reference sequence). Deletions cut 0 bases from V and 4 bases from J, with 10 bases between. The CDR3 consists of 14 residues. The CDR3 DNA reads as TGTGCCAGCAGCTTGGCTGGCAGTCCCTATGGCTACACCTTC. Its translation: CASSLAGSPYGYTF.

This clone ranks as medium-sized (0.01 to 0.1%). Different DNA sequences within this sample yield the same CDR3. The V and J genes are TRBV6-4 and TRBJ2-3; D uncertain. V was clipped by 4 bases and J by 1 base, with 6 bases between them. The CDR3 is 13 residues long. Germline loops: CDR1 MRHNA, CDR2 SNTAGT. CDR3 nucleotides: TGTGCCAGCAGTGTGCAGGGCACAGATACGCAGTATTTT. Its protein product is CASSVQGTDTQYF.

About this clone: A read error may produce the germline difference seen at one junction end. The chain couples TRBV7-8 to TRBJ2-7; D is perhaps TRBD1 (6 bases). This CDR3 contains 15 residues. Germline-derived CDR1 and CDR2 are SGHVS and FQNEAQ. DNA for the CDR3: TGTACCAGCAGCTTAGTTGGGGGCGCTCTCCACGAGCAGTACTTC. It codes for CTSSLVGGALHEQYF.

V gene TRBV13 combines with J gene TRBJ1-4, with TRBD1 matching over 8 bases. Germline V gene data show CDR1 as PRHDT and CDR2 as FYEKMQ (reference sequence). J lost 5 bases, V lost 6 bases, and 5 bases had no gene match. This CDR3 is built from 14 residues. The CDR3 DNA sequence: TGTGCCAGCAGTCTGGGACAGGAGAATGAAAAACTGTTTTTT. It encodes CASSLGQENEKLFF.